The 19 T cell receptor beta chains in this list originate from one sample, sequenced in a study of blood T cell repertoires in COVID-19. Sequencing was performed with immunoSEQ multiplex PCR; in TCRdb, only in-frame clones are kept and a portion is missing. The sample lists some 420,000 clones, around 91% seen once, with more than 0.95% in the top ten. Sequencing was performed on PBMCs or T cells enriched from blood (not recorded which). These receptors came from a man aged 25 to 45 who had recovered from COVID-19.

This chain joins TRBV7-8 and TRBJ2-1, with D maybe TRBD1 (6 bases). V lost 5 bases and J lost 3, with 8 bases in between. The CDR3 spans 13 residues. Germline assignment: CDR1 SGHVS and CDR2 FQNEAQ. The CDR3 DNA sequence: TGTGCCAGCAGCCGGGACAACTACAATGAGCAGTTCTTC. Translated, it gives CASSRDNYNEQFF.

With respect to this clone: The identical CDR3 is also encoded by other nucleotide sequences in the sample. The chain employs TRBV29-1 and TRBJ2-7; TRBD2 agrees at 9 bases. The V gene's germline CDR1 is SQVTM and CDR2 ANQGSEA. The CDR3 is made up of 13 amino acids. Losses at the gene ends were 6 bases for V and 4 bases for J; bases not matched to a gene: 7. The CDR3 DNA is TGCAGCGTGGCTGCGGGAGGGCCATACGAGCAGTACTTC. Its protein product is CSVAAGGPYEQYF.

This chain links TRBV6-4 with TRBJ2-1; 10 nucleotides line up with TRBD2. CDR3 size: 16 residues. From germline, CDR1 is MRHNA and CDR2 SNTAGT. V was pared by 6 bases and J by 6 bases, with 11 bases of the junction left unmatched. CDR3 in amino acids: CASSASSGRSSNEQFF. The CDR3 DNA reads TGTGCCAGCAGCGCTTCTAGCGGGAGATCTTCCAATGAGCAGTTCTTC.

V usage is TRBV12-3 or TRBV12-4 and J usage is TRBJ2-3, with D possibly matching TRBD2 (6 bases). V was clipped by 3 bases and J by 6 bases, with 10 bases between them. The CDR3 runs 13 residues. The CDR3: CASSFGTADTQYF. The CDR3 region has the DNA TGTGCCAGCAGTTTCGGGACTGCTGATACGCAGTATTTT.

This chain uses TRBV29-1 with TRBJ2-5, with 8 bases lining up with TRBD1. The V gene end was trimmed by 6 bases and the J gene end by 4 bases; junction bases not matched to a gene: 16. Germline CDR1 reads SQVTM; CDR2 reads ANQGSEA. The CDR3 length is 16 residues. The CDR3 DNA follows: TGCAGCGTAGCCGTTTATGGACAGGGTATCGGAGAGACCCAGTACTTC. This codes for CSVAVYGQGIGETQYF.

A word on this clone: The sample carries other DNA sequences with the same CDR3. The rearrangement links TRBV20-1 to TRBJ1-1; D is uncertain. Germline assignment: CDR1 DFQATT and CDR2 SNEGSKA (reference sequence). The CDR3 totals 11 residues. Trimming removed 3 bases from V and 3 bases from J, with 5 bases in between. Here the CDR3 DNA reads TGCAGTGCTAGGTCAGACACTGAAGCTTTCTTT. Encoded protein: CSARSDTEAFF.

V usage is TRBV21-1 and J usage is TRBJ1-5. TRBV21-1 represents a pseudogene. The CDR3 has 13 residues. The CDR3 sequence: CASSSPEWQPQHF. CDR3 sequence (DNA): TGTGCCAGCAGCAGCCCGGAGTGGCAGCCCCAGCATTTT.

V and J are TRBV27 and TRBJ1-2; D perhaps matches TRBD1 (6 bases). Germline CDR1 MNHEY, CDR2 SMNVEV (reference sequence). V shed 5 bases and J shed 0 bases, with 16 bases lying between them. This CDR3 contains 16 residues. The CDR3 reads CASSPRTEPPNYGYTF. The DNA of the CDR3 is TGTGCCAGCAGTCCGCGGACAGAACCGCCTAACTATGGCTACACCTTC.

CDR3 DNA: TGCGCCAGCAGCTTGGGCACGGGACAGAATTCCTACGAGCAGTACTTC. Residues: CASSLGTGQNSYEQYF. The chain couples TRBV5-1 to TRBJ2-7; 7 bases are shared with TRBD1. From germline, CDR1 is SGHRS and CDR2 YFSETQ. Losses at the gene ends were 0 bases for V and 1 base for J; bases not matched to a gene: 7. The CDR3 runs to 16 residues. Full variable domain (remainder filled in from reference TRBV5-1 and TRBJ2-7): KAGVTQTPRYLIKTRGQQVTLSCSPISGHRSVSWYQQTPGQGLQFLFEYFSETQRNKGNFPGRFSGRQFSNSRSEMNVSTLELGDSALYLCASSLGTGQNSYEQYFGPGTRLTVT.

The chain links TRBV30 to TRBJ2-1; 12 bases match TRBD1. The V and J ends lost 2 bases and 13 bases, in that order; junction bases with no gene match: 3. Germline V gene data show CDR1 as GTSNPN and CDR2 as SVGIG (reference sequence). CDR3 length equals 12 residues. The CDR3 DNA reads TGTGCCTGGAGTACCGGGACAGGGGGCCAGTTCTTC. Amino acids: CAWSTGTGGQFF.

The chain couples TRBV24-1 to TRBJ1-6; D not resolved. V lost 5 bases and J 6 bases, leaving 16 bases between the germline ends. Germline CDR1 and CDR2: KGHDR and SFDVKD. This CDR3 spans 16 amino acids. Written as DNA, the CDR3 is TGTGCCACCAGTGCCCTGTCGGGGTTCTGTAATTCACCCCTCCACTTT. Translating gives CATSALSGFCNSPLHF.

This CDR3 reads CASSDREANTEAFF. The CDR3, as DNA: TGCGCCAGCAGTGACAGGGAGGCGAACACTGAAGCTTTCTTT. The genes are TRBV10-1 and TRBJ1-1, with a tentative D call TRBD1 (5 bases). This CDR3 comprises 14 residues. Trimming removed 3 bases from V and 1 base from J, with 9 bases in between. Germline CDR1 is WNHNN and CDR2 is SYGVQD (reference sequence).

The J gene is TRBJ2-5, the V gene TRBV9; 8 nucleotides align to TRBD2. This CDR3 region has 14 residues. Germline values: CDR1 SGDLS, CDR2 YYNGEE. V lost 1 base to trimming and J lost 5 bases; unmatched junction nucleotides: 4. CDR3 coding DNA: TGTGCCAGCAGCGTAAGCGGGAGCTGGGAGACCCAGTACTTC. Its translation: CASSVSGSWETQYF.

The V gene is TRBV4-2, the J gene TRBJ2-1, with 12 bases fitting TRBD2. V gave up 4 bases and J gave up 8 bases; unmatched junction bases: 9. The CDR3 consists of 16 residues. Germline lookup yields CDR1 LGHNA and CDR2 YNFKEQ. Here the CDR3 DNA reads TGTGCCAGCAGCCTTAGGGTTGGGACTAGCGGGTATGAGCAGTTCTTC. This encodes CASSLRVGTSGYEQFF.

This sequence joins TRBV28 and TRBJ1-1; D may be TRBD1 (5 bases). Germline V gene lookup returns CDR1 MDHEN and CDR2 SYDVKM. There are 14 residues in the CDR3. V was cut by 5 bases and J by 5 bases, with 15 bases left in between. CDR3 amino acids: CASSPTGGLTEAFF. The CDR3 nucleotides read TGTGCCAGCAGTCCAACGGGGGGTTTGACTGAAGCTTTCTTT.

The V gene is TRBV6-5, the J gene TRBJ1-5; D is perhaps TRBD1 (5 bases). Between the trimmed V and J ends, which lost 11 bases and 7 bases, there was a span of 15 bases. From germline, CDR1 is MNHEY and CDR2 SVGAGI. CDR3 length: 12 residues. The CDR3 sequence: CAVGQGGQPQHF. The CDR3 DNA reads as TGTGCCGTGGGGCAGGGTGGACAGCCCCAGCATTTT.

This clone was seen a handful of times. V is TRBV5-1 and J is TRBJ2-3, with TRBD1 matching over 7 bases. The CDR3 length is 16 residues. Trimming at V came to 2 bases and at J to 4 bases, leaving 10 bases not matched to a gene. Germline lookup yields CDR1 SGHRS and CDR2 YFSETQ. The CDR3, as DNA: TGCGCCAGCAGCTTTTCCCGGACAGGTGGGGCAGATACGCAGTATTTT. Protein: CASSFSRTGGADTQYF.

This rearrangement joins TRBV28 to TRBJ1-2; tentative D call: TRBD1 (6 bases). V shed 5 bases and J shed 4 bases, with 11 bases lying between them. This CDR3 is 13 amino acids long. Germline CDR1 and CDR2: MDHEN and SYDVKM. In nucleotides, the CDR3 is TGTGCCAGCAGTAAACAGGGTCTCTATGGCTACACCTTC. Translating gives CASSKQGLYGYTF.

For the CDR3, the DNA is TGTGCCAGCAGCCAAGGAGGGGGCTCGAATTCACCCCTCCACTTT. Translating it yields CASSQGGGSNSPLHF. The chain joins TRBV3-1 (or the pseudogene TRBV3-2) to TRBJ1-6; 7 bases agree with TRBD1. V lost 1 base to trimming and J lost 7 bases; unmatched junction nucleotides: 4. Per the germline V gene, CDR1 is LGHDT and CDR2 is YNNKEL (reference sequence). The CDR3 contains 15 residues.